Presented here are 28 T cell receptor beta chains from one specimen sequenced in a study of patients and donors after allogeneic stem cell transplantation (dated by TCRdb to 2020 to 2021). Library preparation was by RT-PCR. Sequencing was carried out with a NextSeq 550. The public reads were quality trimmed at Q25 with fastp and then assembled into clones with MiXCR by TCRdb, keeping productive beta chains. Rows merge per CDR3 protein into single entries with the most common DNA and genes. The sample includes about 74,000 distinct CDR3 sequences, with around a quarter observed a single time. 26% of the sample lies in the top ten. Sequenced input: blood, either unsorted or a sorted T cell fraction (not recorded which). These receptors originate from a human donor who was either an allogeneic HSCT recipient or a stem cell or donor lymphocyte infusion donor (not recorded which). It is not recorded whose cells these are; they may come from a transplant donor.

The J gene is TRBJ2-1, the V gene TRBV27, with 8 nucleotides matching TRBD2. Trimming removed 2 bases from V and 6 bases from J; junction bases left unmatched: 3. Germline V gene sequence: CDR1 MNHEY, CDR2 SMNVEV (reference sequence). CDR3 length equals 14 residues. CDR3 nucleotide sequence: TGTGCCAGCAGTTTAGCGGGGGGCCCCAATGAGCAGTTCTTC. Translated, it gives CASSLAGGPNEQFF.

This clonotype appeared a few times. The chain joins TRBV5-1 to TRBJ1-2; D is unclear. The CDR3 loop spans 14 amino acids. CDR1 is SGHRS, CDR2 YFSETQ, per germline. Trimming shortened V by 3 bases and J by 6 bases, and 15 bases separated the two germline ends. CDR3 protein: CASSSVYSYNGYTF. CDR3 coding DNA: TGCGCCAGCAGCTCCGTTTACAGCTACAATGGCTACACCTTC.

This chain uses TRBV20-1 with TRBJ1-2; 7 nucleotides align to TRBD1. Germline CDR1 reads DFQATT; CDR2 reads SNEGSKA (reference sequence). The CDR3 covers 14 residues. V shed 6 bases, J shed 3 bases, and the junction held 10 bases outside the gene matches. The CDR3 DNA reads as TGCAGTGCAAGTCAAACAGGGGAAGACTATGGCTACACCTTC. It yields the protein CSASQTGEDYGYTF.

The V gene is TRBV5-1, the J gene TRBJ1-1; perhaps TRBD1 as D (5 bases). This CDR3 has 16 residues. CDR1 is SGHRS and CDR2 is YFSETQ in the germline V gene. Trimming removed 2 bases at V and 0 bases at J, with 14 bases between. CDR3 nucleotides: TGCGCCAGCAGCTTCCCCCCCCAGGGCATGAACACTGAAGCTTTCTTT. Protein: CASSFPPQGMNTEAFF.

This clonotype was detected a few times. This chain joins TRBV11-3 and TRBJ2-2; tentative D call: TRBD2 (6 bases). CDR3 length: 16 amino acids. Germline V gene sequence: CDR1 SGHNT, CDR2 YENEEA. Trimming left V 5 bases short and J 6 bases short, with 19 bases between. The CDR3 DNA reads TGTGCCAGCAGCCCGGGACTCCCCAACACTGCCGGGGAGCTGTTTTTT. It specifies CASSPGLPNTAGELFF.

The genes are TRBV18 and TRBJ2-3; the D is unclear. V lost 3 bases to trimming and J lost 3 bases, with 4 bases between them. Per germline, CDR1 KGHSH and CDR2 LQKENI. CDR3 length equals 12 residues. CDR3 in DNA: TGTGCCAGCTCACCCTATACAGATACGCAGTATTTT. Protein product: CASSPYTDTQYF.

This clonotype came up a few times. The chain couples TRBV4-1 to TRBJ2-1, with 12 bases lining up with TRBD2. CDR3 size: 19 residues. The germline V gene has CDR1 MGHRA and CDR2 YSYEKL. The ends lost 0 bases at V and 5 bases at J; junction bases unmatched: 11. The CDR3 nucleotides read TGCGCCAGCAGCCAAGACCCTTGGCTAGCGGGAGGGCGGGACAATGAGCAGTTCTTC. Protein product: CASSQDPWLAGGRDNEQFF.

The rearrangement links TRBV29-1 to TRBJ2-5; either TRBD1 or TRBD2 may supply D (5 bases each). The CDR3 has 13 residues. CDR1 is SQVTM and CDR2 is ANQGSEA in the germline V gene. Deletions cut 7 bases from V and 7 bases from J, with 19 bases between. CDR3 sequence: CSELRDGAGTQYF. The CDR3 nucleotides read TGCAGCGAGCTCCGGGACGGTGCGGGGACCCAGTACTTC.

This clonotype was recorded once. The rearrangement links TRBV2 to TRBJ2-5; TRBD2 aligns across 10 bases. Per the germline V gene, CDR1 is SNHLY and CDR2 is FYNNEI. With V trimmed by 4 bases and J by 1 base, 3 bases remained unmatched. This CDR3 is built from 15 residues. DNA of the CDR3: TGTGCCAGCAGTGTGACTAGCGGGCTCCAAGAGACCCAGTACTTC. It translates to CASSVTSGLQETQYF.

This clonotype was observed a handful of times. The J gene is TRBJ1-2, the V gene TRBV7-2; D perhaps matches TRBD1 (5 bases). Germline-derived CDR1 and CDR2 are SGHTA and FQGNSA. The CDR3 loop spans 13 amino acids. Between the trimmed V and J ends, which lost 2 bases and 7 bases, there was a span of 11 bases. CDR3 nucleotide sequence: TGTGCCAGCAGCTTAATGGGGGAAGGTGGCTACACCTTC. This gives the protein CASSLMGEGGYTF.

The CDR3 loop is CASSSRLAGGPGETQYF. CDR3 sequence (DNA): TGTGCCAGCAGTTCCAGACTAGCGGGAGGGCCGGGGGAGACCCAGTACTTC. The genes are TRBV6-2 or TRBV6-3 and TRBJ2-5, with TRBD2 identical over 14 bases. The J segment lost 5 bases and the V segment lost 4 bases, leaving 9 bases of the junction unmatched. Germline CDR1 reads MNHEY; CDR2 reads SVGEGT. CDR3 size: 17 residues.

The gene calls are TRBV6-6 and TRBJ2-7, with TRBD2 identical over 11 bases. Germline V gene lookup returns CDR1 MNHNY and CDR2 SVGAGI (reference sequence). The CDR3 loop spans 15 amino acids. The junction had 7 bases not matched to a gene; V was cut back by 7 bases and J by 2 bases. CDR3 sequence (DNA): TGTGCCAGCATCCTAGGGACTAGCGGAGCCTACGAGCAGTACTTC. Its protein product is CASILGTSGAYEQYF.

This clonotype was counted a single time. The rearrangement links TRBV5-6 to TRBJ2-3; 11 bases are shared with TRBD1. CDR3 length: 16 residues. V dropped 4 bases and J dropped 1; count of bases not matched to a gene: 5. CDR1 SGHDT and CDR2 YYEEEE come from the germline V gene. CDR3 residues: CASSADRGLGTDTQYF. CDR3 DNA sequence: TGTGCCAGCAGCGCGGACAGGGGGCTGGGCACAGATACGCAGTATTTT. The whole variable domain, filled in from reference TRBV5-6 and TRBJ2-3, reads DAGVTQSPTHLIKTRGQQVTLRCSPKSGHDTVSWYQQALGQGPQFIFQYYEEEERQRGNFPDRFSGHQFPNYSSELNVNALLLGDSALYLCASSADRGLGTDTQYFGPGTRLTVL.

This clonotype is medium-sized within its sample. This chain joins TRBV29-1 and TRBJ1-5; D unclear. Germline V lookup: CDR1 SQVTM, CDR2 ANQGSEA. V lost 6 bases and J lost 4, with 13 bases in between. The CDR3 sequence is 13 residues long. The CDR3 coding sequence is TGCAGCGTACAGAAAGGTTTAAATCAGCCCCAGCATTTT. Its protein is CSVQKGLNQPQHF.

This clonotype was seen a handful of times. V usage is TRBV15 and J usage is TRBJ1-1; unclear D gene. Trimming left V 0 bases short and J 4 bases short, with 9 bases between. The CDR3 loop spans 14 amino acids. Germline V gene data show CDR1 as LNHNV and CDR2 as YYDKDF (reference sequence). CDR3 bases: TGTGCCACCAGCAGAGAGGCCAGAACCACTGAAGCTTTCTTT. Translated, it gives CATSREARTTEAFF.

This clonotype showed up just a few times. This chain links TRBV6-2 or TRBV6-3 with TRBJ1-5, with TRBD1 matching 8 bases. CDR3 size: 16 residues. V lost 6 bases and J lost 0; bases outside the gene matches: 7. Germline V gene sequence: CDR1 MNHEY, CDR2 SVGEGT. CDR3 amino acids: CASSLFGQGSNQPQHF. DNA for the CDR3: TGTGCCAGCAGCCTCTTCGGACAGGGTAGCAATCAGCCCCAGCATTTT.

This clonotype was detected a few times. This chain's CDR3 is CSAAGHGIYGYTF. The CDR3 nucleotides read TGCAGTGCTGCGGGACACGGGATCTATGGCTACACCTTC. The rearrangement joins TRBV20-1 to TRBJ1-2, with D maybe TRBD1 (6 bases). Trimming stripped 5 bases from V and 4 bases from J, with 14 bases between. Germline lookup yields CDR1 DFQATT and CDR2 SNEGSKA (reference sequence). CDR3 size: 13 residues.

There are a few counts of this clonotype. The V gene is TRBV20-1, the J gene TRBJ2-2; no clear D. Germline assignment: CDR1 DFQATT and CDR2 SNEGSKA (reference sequence). The CDR3 is made up of 14 amino acids. V was cut by 1 base and J by 1 base, with 7 bases left in between. CDR3 in amino acids: CSARGHMNTGELFF. In DNA, the CDR3 is TGCAGTGCTAGAGGGCACATGAACACCGGGGAGCTGTTTTTT.

The rearrangement uses TRBV3-1 and TRBJ2-2; D remains unclear. The CDR3 is 15 amino acids. Trimming cost V 0 bases and J 7 bases, with 12 bases left between them. CDR1 is LGHDT and CDR2 is YNNKEL in the germline V gene (reference sequence). The CDR3 loop is CASSQDVPGFGELFF. Here the CDR3 DNA reads TGTGCCAGCAGCCAAGATGTTCCTGGCTTCGGGGAGCTGTTTTTT.

This clonotype was seen at least ten times. The chain joins TRBV12-3 or TRBV12-4 to TRBJ1-1, with D possibly matching TRBD1 (5 bases). This CDR3 is built from 15 residues. Trimming took off 3 bases at V and 0 bases at J, with 11 bases between the two ends. The CDR3 region has the DNA TGTGCCAGCAGTTTCCAGGGAGGGATGAACACTGAAGCTTTCTTT. Amino acids: CASSFQGGMNTEAFF.

J is TRBJ1-1 and V is TRBV12-3 or TRBV12-4; TRBD1 is a possible D gene (6 bases). V dropped 7 bases and J dropped 2 bases, with 11 bases sitting between them. The CDR3 is 13 amino acids. CDR3 DNA: TGTGCCAGCAACCCGGACAGTAACACTGAAGCTTTCTTT. Encoded protein: CASNPDSNTEAFF.

The rearrangement links TRBV21-1 to TRBJ1-5; the table's D call, TRBD1, has no DNA check behind it. TRBV21-1 counts as a pseudogene. The CDR3 covers 15 residues. CDR3 DNA: TGTGCCAGCAGCACACAGCCCCGGGGCAATCAGCCCCAGCATTTT. This sequence encodes CASSTQPRGNQPQHF.

The chain uses TRBV27 and TRBJ2-3, with D perhaps matching TRBD2 (6 bases). This CDR3 is built from 14 residues. Per the germline V gene, CDR1 is MNHEY and CDR2 is SMNVEV (reference sequence). V lost 6 bases and J 2 bases, leaving 12 bases between the germline ends. The CDR3 region has the DNA TGTGCCAGCAGCCTAGCGCCTTTCACAGATACGCAGTATTTT. Its protein is CASSLAPFTDTQYF.

The CDR3 DNA sequence: TGTGCCTGGTGCCCTCAGAATACGGGAGAGCAGTACTTC. It codes for CAWCPQNTGEQYF. The gene calls are TRBV30 and TRBJ2-7; possible D gene TRBD2, 5 bases. The V gene's germline CDR1 is GTSNPN and CDR2 SVGIG (reference sequence). The ends were cut back, 5 bases at V and 7 bases at J, with 18 bases in the middle. The length of the CDR3 is 13 residues.

This clonotype was seen a handful of times. The V and J genes are TRBV28 and TRBJ1-5; 8 nucleotides align to TRBD1. CDR1 and CDR2 from the germline V gene are MDHEN and SYDVKM. This CDR3 region has 17 residues. The V and J ends lost 6 bases and 2 bases, in that order; junction bases with no gene match: 12. The CDR3 coding sequence is TGTGCCAGCAGGGGTATCGACAGGGGTAAAGGCAATCAGCCCCAGCATTTT. It translates to CASRGIDRGKGNQPQHF.

The table lists this clonotype with a few counts. This chain uses TRBV7-2 with TRBJ1-2; D is undetermined. From germline, CDR1 is SGHTA and CDR2 FQGNSA. The CDR3 loop spans 13 amino acids. Deletions cut 5 bases from V and 1 base from J, with 8 bases between. The DNA of the CDR3 is TGTGCCAGCAGCACGGGAAATAACTATGGCTACACCTTC. Encoded protein: CASSTGNNYGYTF.

The V and J genes are TRBV20-1 and TRBJ2-7, with 8 bases that match TRBD1. Germline-derived CDR1 and CDR2 are DFQATT and SNEGSKA (reference sequence). The CDR3 runs to 14 residues. J gave up 6 bases and V 2 bases, and 9 bases lay outside the gene matches. The CDR3 DNA follows: TGCAGTGCTAGAACCGGGACAGGACCTTTCGAGCAGTACTTC. Protein sequence: CSARTGTGPFEQYF.

This clonotype was observed a few times. The chain carries TRBV7-9 and TRBJ1-2, with D tentatively TRBD1 (6 bases). The CDR3 is 14 amino acids. Germline CDR1 is SEHNR and CDR2 is FQNEAQ (reference sequence). The ends were cut back, 7 bases at V and 4 bases at J, with 16 bases in the middle. The CDR3 sequence is CASTPGGGPYGYTF. In DNA, the CDR3 is TGTGCCAGCACCCCCGGTGGGGGCCCCTATGGCTACACCTTC.